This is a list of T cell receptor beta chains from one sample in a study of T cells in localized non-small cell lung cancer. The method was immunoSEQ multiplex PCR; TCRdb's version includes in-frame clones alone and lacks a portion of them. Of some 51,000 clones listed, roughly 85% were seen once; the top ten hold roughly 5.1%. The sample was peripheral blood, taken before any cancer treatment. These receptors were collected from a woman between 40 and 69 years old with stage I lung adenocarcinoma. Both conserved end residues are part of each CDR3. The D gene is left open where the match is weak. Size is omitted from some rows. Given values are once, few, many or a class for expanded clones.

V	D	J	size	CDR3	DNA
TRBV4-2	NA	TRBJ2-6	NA	CASSRADSGANVLTF	TGTGCCAGCAGCCGGGCGGACTCTGGGGCCAACGTCCTGACTTTC
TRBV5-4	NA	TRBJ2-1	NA	CASSLLGTFEQFF	TGTGCCAGCAGCTTGTTGGGTACCTTTGAGCAGTTCTTC
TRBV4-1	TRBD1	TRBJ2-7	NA	CASSQGETGLAYEQYF	TGCGCCAGCAGCCAAGGTGAGACAGGGTTGGCGTACGAGCAGTACTTC
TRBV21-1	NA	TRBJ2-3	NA	CASSNGASGAVGSTDTQYF	TGTGCCAGCAGCAATGGGGCTAGCGGGGCGGTGGGTAGCACAGATACGCAGTATTTT
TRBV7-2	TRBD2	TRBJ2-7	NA	CASSLDGGGLPYEQYF	TGTGCCAGCAGCTTAGACGGCGGGGGGCTCCCCTACGAGCAGTACTTC
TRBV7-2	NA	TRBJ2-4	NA	CASSLAGGDGIQYF	TGTGCCAGCAGCTTAGCGGGCGGGGACGGCATTCAGTACTTC
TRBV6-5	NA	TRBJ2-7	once	CASTSPGASSYEQYF	TGTGCCAGCACCTCCCCAGGCGCTAGCTCCTACGAGCAGTACTTC
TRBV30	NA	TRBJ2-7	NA	CAWSVRGPYEQYF	TGTGCCTGGAGTGTACGGGGGCCCTACGAGCAGTACTTC
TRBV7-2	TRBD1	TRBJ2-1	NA	CASSLAHGQGQFF	TGTGCCAGCAGCTTAGCGCACGGACAGGGACAGTTCTTC
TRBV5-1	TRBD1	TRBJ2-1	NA	CASSLRQGNEQFF	TGCGCCAGCAGCTTGCGACAGGGCAATGAGCAGTTCTTC
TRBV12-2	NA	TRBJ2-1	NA	CASRLGAGRVNEQFF	TGTGCAAGTCGCTTGGGAGCGGGGCGGGTCAATGAGCAGTTCTTC
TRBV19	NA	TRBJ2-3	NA	CASSIDQGGHTDTQYF	TGTGCCAGTAGTATAGATCAGGGCGGACACACAGATACGCAGTATTTT
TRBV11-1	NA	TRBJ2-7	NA	CASSSPVAPAGYEQYF	TGTGCCAGCAGCTCGCCGGTCGCGCCAGCGGGCTACGAGCAGTACTTC
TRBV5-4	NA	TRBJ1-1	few	CASSYRGVNTEAFF	TGTGCCAGCAGCTACCGGGGGGTAAACACTGAAGCTTTCTTT
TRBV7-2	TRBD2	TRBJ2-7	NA	CASSLAASGAPYEQYF	TGTGCCAGCAGCTTAGCGGCTAGCGGGGCCCCCTACGAGCAGTACTTC
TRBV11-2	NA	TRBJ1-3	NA	CASSLALGGGNTIYF	TGTGCCAGCAGCTTAGCCCTGGGGGGTGGAAACACCATATATTTT
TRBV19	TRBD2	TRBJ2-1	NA	CASSRLAGEDNEQFF	TGTGCCAGTAGTAGACTAGCGGGGGAGGACAATGAGCAGTTCTTC
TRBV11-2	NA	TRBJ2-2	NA	CASSLDLRRADTGELFF	TGTGCCAGCAGCTTAGATCTAAGGAGGGCGGACACCGGGGAGCTGTTTTTT
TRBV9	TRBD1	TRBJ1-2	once	CASSPLGQGNYGYTF	TGTGCCAGCAGCCCCCTGGGACAGGGAAACTATGGCTACACCTTC
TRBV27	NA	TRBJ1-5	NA	CASKSNGGGNQPQHF	TGTGCCAGCAAGTCAAATGGGGGTGGCAATCAGCCCCAGCATTTT
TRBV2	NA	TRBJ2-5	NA	CASILDETQYF	TGTGCCAGCATTCTAGATGAGACCCAGTACTTC
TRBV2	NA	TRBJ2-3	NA	CASSEGQTYTDTQYF	TGTGCCAGCAGTGAAGGGCAGACATACACAGATACGCAGTATTTT
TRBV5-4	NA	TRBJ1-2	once	CASSLLGMEIYGYTF	TGTGCCAGCAGCTTGCTGGGGATGGAGATCTATGGCTACACCTTC
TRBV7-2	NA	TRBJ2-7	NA	CASSLDGQRSYEQYF	TGTGCCAGCAGCTTAGATGGACAGCGCTCCTACGAGCAGTACTTC
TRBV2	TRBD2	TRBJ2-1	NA	CASVIAGLQGNEQFF	TGTGCCAGCGTGATAGCGGGGCTACAAGGCAATGAGCAGTTCTTC
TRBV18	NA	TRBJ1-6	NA	CASSGTSSSYNSPLHF	TGTGCCAGCTCCGGGACATCGAGCTCCTATAATTCACCCCTCCACTTT
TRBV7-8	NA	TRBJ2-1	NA	CASSDGTFNEQFF	TGTGCCAGCAGCGACGGGACGTTCAATGAGCAGTTCTTC
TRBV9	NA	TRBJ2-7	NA	CASSVGRASYEQYF	TGTGCCAGCAGCGTAGGGCGGGCCTCCTACGAGCAGTACTTC
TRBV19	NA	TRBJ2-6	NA	CASTVRGANVLTF	TGTGCCAGTACCGTCCGTGGGGCCAACGTCCTGACTTTC
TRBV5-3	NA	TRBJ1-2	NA	CARSLSGYGYTF	TGTGCCAGAAGCTTGTCGGGCTATGGCTATACCTTC
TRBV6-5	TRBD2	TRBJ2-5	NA	CASSYAAGGPKTQYF	TGTGCCAGCAGTTATGCAGCGGGGGGGCCTAAGACCCAGTACTTC
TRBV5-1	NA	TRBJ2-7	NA	CASSLETGATYEQYF	TGCGCCAGCAGCTTGGAGACAGGCGCTACCTACGAGCAGTACTTC
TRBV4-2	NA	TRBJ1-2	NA	CASSLGLRDGYTF	TGTGCCAGCAGCCTGGGGCTGAGGGATGGCTACACCTTC
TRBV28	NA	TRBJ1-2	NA	CASISGHLGGYTF	TGTGCCAGCATTTCTGGCCATCTAGGTGGCTACACCTTC
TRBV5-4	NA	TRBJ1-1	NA	CASSQAQGWNTEAFF	TGTGCCAGCAGCCAAGCACAGGGTTGGAACACTGAAGCTTTCTTT
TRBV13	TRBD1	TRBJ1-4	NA	CASSQGQGKKLFF	TGTGCCAGCAGCCAGGGACAGGGAAAAAAACTGTTTTTT
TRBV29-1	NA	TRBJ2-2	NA	CSVITGCSWTGELFF	TGCAGCGTTATAACAGGGTGCAGTTGGACCGGGGAGCTGTTTTTT
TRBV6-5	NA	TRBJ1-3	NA	CASSSRFSGNTIYF	TGTGCCAGCAGTTCTCGGTTCTCTGGAAACACCATATATTTT
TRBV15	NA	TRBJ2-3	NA	CATSRGQFDGPITDTQYF	TGTGCCACCAGCAGAGGACAGTTTGACGGCCCCATCACAGATACGCAGTATTTT
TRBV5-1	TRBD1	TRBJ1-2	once	CASSLVWTGIDGYTF	TGCGCCAGCAGCTTGGTTTGGACAGGGATTGATGGCTACACCTTC
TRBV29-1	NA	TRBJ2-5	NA	CSALQETQYF	TGCAGCGCTCTCCAAGAGACCCAGTACTTC
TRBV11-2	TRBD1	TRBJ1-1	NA	CASSDRTGGAGTEAFF	TGTGCCAGCAGCGACCGGACAGGGGGCGCAGGCACTGAAGCTTTCTTT
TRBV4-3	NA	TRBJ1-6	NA	CASSQDKARPLHF	TGCGCCAGCAGCCAAGATAAGGCGCGACCCCTCCACTTT
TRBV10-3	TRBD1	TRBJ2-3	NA	CAISGSSGTGSTDTQYF	TGTGCCATCAGTGGGAGCTCCGGGACAGGGAGCACAGATACGCAGTATTTT
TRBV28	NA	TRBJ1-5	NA	CASSPGGNRNQPQHF	TGTGCCAGCAGTCCGGGGGGAAACAGAAATCAGCCCCAGCATTTT
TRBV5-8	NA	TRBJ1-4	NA	CASSLLGIEKLFF	TGTGCCAGCAGCTTGCTAGGGATTGAAAAACTGTTTTTT
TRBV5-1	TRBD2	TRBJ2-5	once	CASSLPSGGPSETQYF	TGCGCCAGCAGCCTGCCTAGCGGGGGGCCGTCGGAGACCCAGTACTTC
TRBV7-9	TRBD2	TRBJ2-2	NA	CASSYRDSGVNTGELFF	TGTGCCAGCAGCTACCGGGATAGCGGGGTGAACACCGGGGAGCTGTTTTTT
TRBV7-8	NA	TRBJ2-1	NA	CASSLARLISEQFF	TGTGCCAGCAGCTTAGCCCGACTTATTAGTGAGCAGTTCTTC
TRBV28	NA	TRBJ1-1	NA	CASNNFTGWEF	TGTGCCAGCAACAATTTTACGGGTTGGGAGTTT
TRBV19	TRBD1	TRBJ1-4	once	CASRPQGAQNEKLFF	TGTGCCAGTAGGCCACAGGGGGCTCAGAATGAAAAACTGTTTTTT
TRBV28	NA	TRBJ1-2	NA	CASSLGGLGGYTF	TGTGCCAGCAGTTTAGGGGGGCTGGGTGGCTACACCTTC
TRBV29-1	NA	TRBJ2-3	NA	CSIRTDPSTDTQYF	TGCAGTATCCGGACAGACCCTTCCACAGATACGCAGTATTTT
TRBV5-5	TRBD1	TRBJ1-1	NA	CASSLTGVTNTEAFF	TGTGCCAGCAGCTTGACAGGGGTGACGAACACTGAAGCTTTCTTT
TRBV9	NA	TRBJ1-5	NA	CASSVDGYLGQPQHF	TGTGCCAGCAGCGTAGACGGATACCTGGGTCAGCCCCAGCATTTT
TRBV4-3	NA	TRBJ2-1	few	CASSQAAGYNEQFF	TGCGCCAGCAGCCAAGCGGCAGGATACAATGAGCAGTTCTTC